This T cell receptor beta chain was identified in a study of shared clonotypes between healthy human individuals. Worth noting for this clone: Its target is not known.

General study findings and limits: Among donors, the sharing of clonotypes was expected to be influenced by sequencing depth. Sampling included only blood; tissue repertoires likely differ.

Trimming cost V 8 bases and J 3 bases, with 5 bases left between them. From germline, CDR1 is SNHLY and CDR2 FYNNEI. This CDR3 has 11 residues. The study enrolled healthy HIV-negative adults without recent acute infections or vaccinations as donors. Some clones are missing from TCRdb's copy, which holds only in-frame ones; the method was immunoSEQ multiplex PCR. Of approximately 330,000 clones in the sample, less than 75% were seen once. Material: memory CD4+ T cells sorted from blood. The subset is: CD45RA-negative fraction. J is TRBJ2-1 and V is TRBV2; D not certain. This sequence was found in a man aged 25 to 40 in good health. CDR3: CASENYNEQFF. The CDR3 DNA is TGTGCCAGCGAGAACTACAATGAGCAGTTCTTC.